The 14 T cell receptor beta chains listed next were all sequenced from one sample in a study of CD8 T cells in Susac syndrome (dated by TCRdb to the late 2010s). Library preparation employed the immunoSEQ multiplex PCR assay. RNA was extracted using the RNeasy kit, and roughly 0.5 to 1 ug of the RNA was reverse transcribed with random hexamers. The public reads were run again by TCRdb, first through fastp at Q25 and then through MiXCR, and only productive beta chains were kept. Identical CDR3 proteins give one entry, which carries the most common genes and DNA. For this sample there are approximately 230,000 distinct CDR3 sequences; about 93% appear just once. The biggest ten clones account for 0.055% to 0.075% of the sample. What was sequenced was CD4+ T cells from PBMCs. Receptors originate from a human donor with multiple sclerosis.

The CDR3 loop reads CASSIGGGSGTDTQYF. The DNA for the CDR3 is TGCGCCAGCAGCATAGGAGGGGGCTCCGGCACAGATACGCAGTATTTT. This chain connects TRBV5-1 to TRBJ2-3; maybe TRBD1 (7 bases). Looked up from germline, CDR1 is SGHRS and CDR2 is YFSETQ. The CDR3 contains 16 residues. With 4 bases removed from V and 1 base from J, the gap between germline ends came to 16 bases.

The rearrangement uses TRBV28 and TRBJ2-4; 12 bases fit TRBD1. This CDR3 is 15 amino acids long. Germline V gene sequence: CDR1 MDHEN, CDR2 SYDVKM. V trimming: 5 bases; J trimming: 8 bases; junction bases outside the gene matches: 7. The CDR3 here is CASSHPGQGAHIQYF. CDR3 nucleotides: TGTGCCAGCAGTCACCCGGGACAGGGGGCCCACATTCAGTACTTC.

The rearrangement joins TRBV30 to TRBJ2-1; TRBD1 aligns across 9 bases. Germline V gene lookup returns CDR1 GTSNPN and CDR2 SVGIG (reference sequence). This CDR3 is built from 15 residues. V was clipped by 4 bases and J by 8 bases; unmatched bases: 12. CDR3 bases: TGTGCCTGGACTGTACTAGGACAGGGGAGGGATGAGCAGTTCTTC. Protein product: CAWTVLGQGRDEQFF.

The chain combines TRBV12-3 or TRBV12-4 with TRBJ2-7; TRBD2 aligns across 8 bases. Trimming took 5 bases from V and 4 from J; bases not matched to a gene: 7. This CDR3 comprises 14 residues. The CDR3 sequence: CASSRAGVPYEQYF. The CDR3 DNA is TGTGCCAGCAGTCGAGCGGGGGTTCCATACGAGCAGTACTTC.

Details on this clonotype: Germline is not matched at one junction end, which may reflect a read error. CDR3 in amino acids: CASSLDRGTGELFF. CDR3 DNA sequence: TGTGCCAGCAGCTTAGATCGGGGGACCGGGGAGCTGTTTTTT. This chain connects TRBV5-1 to TRBJ2-2, with D possibly matching TRBD2 (6 bases). CDR3 size: 14 residues. Germline CDR1 SGHRS, CDR2 YFSETQ.

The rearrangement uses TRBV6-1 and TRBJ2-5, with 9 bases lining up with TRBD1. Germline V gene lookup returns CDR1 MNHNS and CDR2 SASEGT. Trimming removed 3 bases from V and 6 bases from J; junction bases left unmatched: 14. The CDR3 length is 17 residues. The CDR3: CASSDTGGEWYQKTQYF. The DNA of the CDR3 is TGTGCCAGCAGTGATACAGGGGGCGAATGGTATCAGAAGACCCAGTACTTC.

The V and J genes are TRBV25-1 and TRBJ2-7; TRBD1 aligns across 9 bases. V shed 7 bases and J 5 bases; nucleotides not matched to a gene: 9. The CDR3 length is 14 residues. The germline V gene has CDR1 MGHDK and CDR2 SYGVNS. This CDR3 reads CASNAGTGTHEQYF. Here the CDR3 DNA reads TGTGCCAGCAACGCCGGGACAGGGACCCACGAGCAGTACTTC.

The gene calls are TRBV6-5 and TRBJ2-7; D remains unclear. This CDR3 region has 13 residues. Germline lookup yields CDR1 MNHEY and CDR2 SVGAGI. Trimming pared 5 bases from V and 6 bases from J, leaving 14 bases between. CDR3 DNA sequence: TGTGCCAGCAGTCCTTCAGTAATATCCGAGCAGTACGTC. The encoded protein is CASSPSVISEQYV.

The CDR3 sequence is CVLQTILSRNTIYF. The CDR3 DNA reads TGTGTCTTACAGACTATCTTGAGCAGAAACACCATATATTTT. The genes are TRBV3-1 and TRBJ1-3; D is unresolved. This CDR3 has 14 amino acids. Germline V gene data show CDR1 as LGHDT and CDR2 as YNNKEL (reference sequence).

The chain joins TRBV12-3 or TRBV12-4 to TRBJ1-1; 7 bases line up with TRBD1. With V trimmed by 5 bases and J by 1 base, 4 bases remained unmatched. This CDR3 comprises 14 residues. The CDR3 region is CASSLRQGNTEAFF. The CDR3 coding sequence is TGTGCCAGCAGTCTCAGACAGGGGAACACTGAAGCTTTCTTT.

Here the CDR3 reads CASSEQGRMAKNIQYF. For the CDR3, the DNA is TGTGCCAGCAGTGAACAGGGTCGTATGGCCAAAAACATTCAGTACTTC. This rearrangement joins TRBV27 to TRBJ2-4; D is perhaps TRBD1 (6 bases). V lost 5 bases to trimming and J lost 1 base, with 15 bases between them. The CDR3 has 16 amino acids. CDR1 MNHEY and CDR2 SMNVEV come from the germline V gene (reference sequence).

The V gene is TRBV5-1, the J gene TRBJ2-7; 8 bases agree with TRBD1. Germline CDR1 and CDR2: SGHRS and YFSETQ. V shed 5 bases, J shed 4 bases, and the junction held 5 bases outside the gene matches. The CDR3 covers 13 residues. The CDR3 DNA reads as TGCGCCAGCAGGCGTGACAGGGGATACGAGCAGTACGTC. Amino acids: CASRRDRGYEQYV.

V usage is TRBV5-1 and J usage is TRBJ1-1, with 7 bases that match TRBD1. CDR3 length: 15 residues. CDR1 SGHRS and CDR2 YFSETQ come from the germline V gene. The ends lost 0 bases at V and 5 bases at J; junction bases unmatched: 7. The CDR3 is CASSLVEGARTEAFF. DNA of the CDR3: TGCGCCAGCAGCTTGGTAGAGGGGGCTCGGACTGAAGCTTTCTTT.

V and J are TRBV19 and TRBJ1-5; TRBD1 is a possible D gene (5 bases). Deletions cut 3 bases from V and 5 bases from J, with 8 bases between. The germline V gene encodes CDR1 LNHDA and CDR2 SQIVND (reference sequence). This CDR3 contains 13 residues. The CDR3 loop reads CASSIPGDQPQHF. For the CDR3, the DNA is TGTGCCAGTAGTATCCCGGGGGATCAGCCCCAGCATTTT.